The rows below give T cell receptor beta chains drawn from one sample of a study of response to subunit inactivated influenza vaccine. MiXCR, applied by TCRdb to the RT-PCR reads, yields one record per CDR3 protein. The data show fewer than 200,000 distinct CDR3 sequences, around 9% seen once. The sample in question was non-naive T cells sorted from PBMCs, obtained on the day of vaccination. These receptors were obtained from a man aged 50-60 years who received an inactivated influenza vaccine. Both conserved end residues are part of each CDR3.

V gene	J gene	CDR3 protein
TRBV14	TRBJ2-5	CASSHLGDQETQYF
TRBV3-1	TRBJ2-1	CASSQESGGRLFF
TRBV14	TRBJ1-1	CASSPPGGNTEAFF
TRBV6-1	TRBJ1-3	CASSAPGTKGNTIYF
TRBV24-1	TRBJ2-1	CATSDPRTGGNEQFF
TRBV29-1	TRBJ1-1	CSVIRGSGTEAFF
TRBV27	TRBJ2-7	CASSRVYAGGRYEQYF
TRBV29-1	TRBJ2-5	CSVCRGQGAQETQYF
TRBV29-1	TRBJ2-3	CSVATGPPAQYF
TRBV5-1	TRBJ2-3	CASSLGGPDTQYF
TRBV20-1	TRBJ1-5	CSARVAVNQPQHF
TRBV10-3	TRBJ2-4	CAIAERDNIQYF
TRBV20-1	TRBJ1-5	CSAWGQAGSPQHF
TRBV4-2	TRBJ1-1	CASSQVGGGQGNTEAFF
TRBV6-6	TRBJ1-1	CASSRTGSTEAFF
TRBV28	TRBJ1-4	CASSPGQAPTNEKLFF
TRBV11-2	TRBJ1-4	CASSSIGRRGRGKLFF
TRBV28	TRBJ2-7	CASSDPGTGAYEQYF
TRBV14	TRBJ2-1	CASRHWVGLAGGTDEQFF
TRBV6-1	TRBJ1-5	CASSPTIGRISNQPQHF
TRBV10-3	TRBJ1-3	CATHTGAGNTIYF
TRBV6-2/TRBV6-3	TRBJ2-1	CASSYLAEGENEQFF
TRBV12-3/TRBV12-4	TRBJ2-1	CASSLDGGAYNEQFF
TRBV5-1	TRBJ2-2	CASRLGQNTGELFF
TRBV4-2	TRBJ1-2	CASSQDRVGFGSNYGYTF
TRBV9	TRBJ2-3	CASSVVDTQYF
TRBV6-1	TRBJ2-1	CASSRAGGPWYNEQFF
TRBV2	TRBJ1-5	CASSLKKGNQPQHF
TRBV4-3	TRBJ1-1	CASSVKLRITEAFF
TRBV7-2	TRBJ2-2	CASSLVPSGGRGELFF
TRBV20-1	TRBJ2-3	CSARRRKTGVTDTQYF
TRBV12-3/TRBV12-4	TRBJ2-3	CASSLYGDTQYF
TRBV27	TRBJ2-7	CASSFLGLNPEQYF
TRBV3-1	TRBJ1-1	CASSHSLTEAFF
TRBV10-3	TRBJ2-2	CAMGTGPTNTGELFF
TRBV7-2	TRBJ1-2	CASSLGPSPDGYTF
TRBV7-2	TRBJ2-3	CASRDIGGTDTQYF
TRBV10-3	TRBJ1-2	CAIQGQGAYGYTF
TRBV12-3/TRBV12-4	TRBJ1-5	CASSLTGLSNQPQHF
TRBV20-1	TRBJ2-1	CSATSGTGLGNEQFF
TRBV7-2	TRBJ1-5	CASSGHRGSQPQHF
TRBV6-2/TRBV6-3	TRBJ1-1	CASSSDSFTEAFF
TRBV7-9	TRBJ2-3	CASNRDRGISTDTQYF
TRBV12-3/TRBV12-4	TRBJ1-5	CASTWGPRDQPQHF
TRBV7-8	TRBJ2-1	CASSRGLAADYNEQFF
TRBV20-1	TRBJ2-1	CSAHGSRVNNEQFF
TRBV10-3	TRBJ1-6	CAASPQGNINSPLHF
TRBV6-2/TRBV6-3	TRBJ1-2	CASTRGQSNYGYTF
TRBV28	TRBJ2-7	CASSLLRGTTDEQYF
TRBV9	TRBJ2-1	CASSVAGGSYNEQFF
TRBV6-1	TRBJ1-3	CASSRGPLSGNTIYF
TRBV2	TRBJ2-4	CASSFDRVAKNIQYF
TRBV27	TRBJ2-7	CASKPAGDNSYEQYF
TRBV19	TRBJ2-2	CASIRTGGRTGELFF
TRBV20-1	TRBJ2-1	CSATETSGGNEQFF
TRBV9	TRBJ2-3	CASSLNPSPDTQYF
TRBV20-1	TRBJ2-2	CSARSDREGAGELFF
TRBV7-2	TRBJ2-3	CASSAREKSDTQYF
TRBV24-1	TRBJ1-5	CATSDLTVNQPQHF